This T cell receptor beta chain was observed in a study of blood T cells in healthy people across ages. V lost 4 bases and J 3 bases, leaving 16 bases between the germline ends. Germline CDR1 MDHEN, CDR2 SYDVKM. This CDR3 has 15 amino acids. This clonotype was counted between two and nine times. The antigen remains undetermined. Study results and caveats: Researchers judged that diversity estimates from one million T cells fell short of true values. Strong correlation linked observed beta diversity and percent naive T cells. PBMC samples, being unsorted, prevented any conclusive comparison of naive and antigen-experienced cells.

Sample-barcoded 5' priming and a J-beta primer mix drove a second PCR of roughly 6 to 12 cycles. Every single cDNA molecule received a tag from a template-switch adaptor with 12 random nucleotides. TCRdb reprocessed the 5' RACE reads via MiXCR and lists one record per CDR3 protein. This repertoire shows around 870,000 distinct CDR3 sequences, less than 35% found once; its top ten account for approximately 15%. Sample: blood. The clonotype was recovered from a woman over 75 in good health. This chain links TRBV28 with TRBJ2-7; TRBD1 is a possible D gene (7 bases). In nucleotides, the CDR3 is TGTGCCAGCAGTTCAACAGGGGACTTATTCTACGAGCAGTACTTC. Translating gives CASSSTGDLFYEQYF. The entire variable domain, with the rest obtained from reference TRBV28 and TRBJ2-7, is as follows: DVKVTQSSRYLVKRTGEKVFLECVQDMDHENMFWYRQDPGLGLRLIYFSYDVKMKEKGDIPEGYSVSREKKERFSLILESASTNQTSMYLCASSSTGDLFYEQYFGPGTRLTVT.